This T cell receptor beta chain comes out of a study of T cell repertoires in cytomegalovirus infection. Across the whole study: Selected CMV epitopes included recently identified HLA-C-restricted ones as well as well-studied HLA-B-restricted ones. Public TCR beta signatures were indicative of both CMV infection and a matching HLA type.

Each CDR3 protein is one row after TCRdb ran MiXCR on the reads. The data hold 360,000 or so distinct CDR3 sequences, with roughly 34% observed a single time. V gave up 5 bases and J gave up 7 bases; unmatched junction bases: 15. The length of the CDR3 is 17 residues. This clonotype was recorded at least ten times. Its antigen is unknown. Study-level points and caveats: There were HLA-C-restricted CMV-specific TCR beta clonotypes dominating the ex vivo response.

The chain carries TRBV12-3 or TRBV12-4 and TRBJ2-1, with TRBD2 identical over 9 bases. The sequences come from cultured PBMCs, collected from culture after CMV antigen stimulation. The source is a human donor in good health (CMV status not recorded). Some clones in this sample may be carry-over from other donors' samples. CDR3 nucleotides: TGTGCCAGCAGTCTCCTCTCGGGACTAGCTACGGGGAATGAGCAGTTCTTC. Residues: CASSLLSGLATGNEQFF.